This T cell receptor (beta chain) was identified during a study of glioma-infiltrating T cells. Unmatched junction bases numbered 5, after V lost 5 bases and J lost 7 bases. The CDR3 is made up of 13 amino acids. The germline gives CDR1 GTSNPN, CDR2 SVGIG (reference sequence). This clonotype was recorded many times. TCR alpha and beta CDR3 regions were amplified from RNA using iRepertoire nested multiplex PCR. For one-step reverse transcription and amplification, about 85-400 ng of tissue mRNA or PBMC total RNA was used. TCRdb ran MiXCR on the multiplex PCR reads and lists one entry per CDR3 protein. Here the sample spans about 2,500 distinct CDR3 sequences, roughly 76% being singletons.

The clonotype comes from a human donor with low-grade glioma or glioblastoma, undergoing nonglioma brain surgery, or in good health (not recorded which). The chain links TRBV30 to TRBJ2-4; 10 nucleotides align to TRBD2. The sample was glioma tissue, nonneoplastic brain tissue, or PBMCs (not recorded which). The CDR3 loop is CAWDHSGGNIQYF. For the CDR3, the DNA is TGTGCCTGGGATCATAGCGGGGGGAACATTCAGTACTTC.